The 7 T cell receptor beta chains below come from one sample, sequenced in a study of shared clonotypes between healthy human individuals. Here immunoSEQ multiplex PCR was the method, and the copy in TCRdb shows in-frame clones only, minus some. The sample lists approximately 340,000 clones, approximately 79% occurring once. Sample: memory CD4+ T cells sorted from blood. Subset meaning: CD45RA-negative fraction. The receptors stem from a man aged 30 to 39 in good health.

This sequence joins TRBV5-6 and TRBJ1-1; D is unresolved. Trimming left V 4 bases short and J 7 bases short, with 11 bases between. The germline gives CDR1 SGHDT, CDR2 YYEEEE. The CDR3 spans 12 residues. CDR3 DNA sequence: TGTGCCAGCAGCCCGTCTGGGAGTGAAGCTTTCTTT. Protein: CASSPSGSEAFF.

This clone was counted a few times. The junction departs from the called germline gene at one end, perhaps through a read error. This chain links TRBV11-2 with TRBJ2-1, with TRBD2 matching over 12 bases. This CDR3 is built from 13 residues. The germline V gene has CDR1 SGHAT and CDR2 FQNNGV. The CDR3, as DNA: TGTGCCAGCAGCGACCGTAGACTAGCGGGAGAGATCTTC. Its protein product is CASSDRRLAGEIF.

The rearrangement uses TRBV19 and TRBJ1-1; 9 bases align to TRBD1. Trimming took 10 bases from V and 5 from J; bases not matched to a gene: 14. Per germline, CDR1 LNHDA and CDR2 SQIVND (reference sequence). The CDR3 is 15 amino acids. The CDR3: CATIPQQGAWTEAFF. CDR3 nucleotides: TGTGCCACAATTCCCCAACAGGGGGCATGGACTGAAGCTTTCTTT.

V and J are TRBV5-1 and TRBJ2-1; D is perhaps TRBD1 or TRBD2 (6 bases each). The germline gives CDR1 SGHRS, CDR2 YFSETQ. The CDR3 contains 15 residues. V dropped 0 bases and J dropped 8 bases, with 15 bases sitting between them. The CDR3 loop is CASSLGVYRGDEQFF. The DNA of the CDR3 is TGCGCCAGCAGCTTGGGAGTTTATAGGGGGGATGAGCAGTTCTTC.

The chain carries TRBV15 and TRBJ1-5; D might be TRBD1 (5 bases). This CDR3 has 14 amino acids. CDR1 is LNHNV and CDR2 is YYDKDF in the germline V gene (reference sequence). V lost 8 bases to trimming and J lost 0 bases, with 11 bases between them. CDR3 DNA sequence: TGTGCCACCCTAGCAGGGACTAGCAATCAGCCCCAGCATTTT. This gives the protein CATLAGTSNQPQHF.

Regarding this clone: The same CDR3 is also encoded by other DNA sequences in this sample. This chain links TRBV5-5 with TRBJ2-3; D remains ambiguous. V gave up 4 bases and J gave up 1 base, with 10 bases separating them. This CDR3 has 14 amino acids. CDR1 is SGHKS, CDR2 YYEKEE, per germline (reference sequence). The CDR3 spells CASSHDTGTDTQYF. CDR3 bases: TGTGCCAGCAGCCATGACACGGGCACAGATACGCAGTATTTT.

The chain links TRBV28 to TRBJ2-1; a weak D match, TRBD2 (6 bases). Trimming shortened V by 3 bases and J by 4 bases, and 13 bases separated the two germline ends. The CDR3 covers 15 residues. Germline assignment: CDR1 MDHEN and CDR2 SYDVKM. CDR3 nucleotides: TGTGCCAGCAGTTTCCCCGGGACTCGATACAATGAGCAGTTCTTC. The encoded protein is CASSFPGTRYNEQFF.